One and the same sample provided the 20 T cell receptor beta chains below, sequenced in a study of blood T cell repertoires in COVID-19. Sequenced by immunoSEQ multiplex PCR; TCRdb stores in-frame clones only, minus some. The profile shows under 200,000 clones, roughly three quarters of them singletons. The sample comprised peripheral blood. These receptors all come from a man in his 60s with active or convalescent COVID-19.

The chain carries TRBV5-5 and TRBJ1-4; TRBD1 matches at 8 bases. The germline V gene has CDR1 SGHKS and CDR2 YYEKEE (reference sequence). The CDR3 consists of 14 residues. Trimming cost V 4 bases and J 8 bases; bases outside gene matches: 7. The CDR3 DNA reads TGTGCCAGCAGCCTAGGACAGGGCGGGGAAAAACTGTTTTTT. This gives the protein CASSLGQGGEKLFF.

This clone occurred once. This rearrangement joins TRBV4-2 to TRBJ2-3, with 8 nucleotides matching TRBD2. This CDR3 contains 17 residues. Unmatched junction bases numbered 8, after V lost 1 base and J lost 2 bases. The V gene's germline CDR1 is LGHNA and CDR2 YNFKEQ. The CDR3 DNA follows: TGTGCCAGCAGCCAAGGGGTGTGGACTAGCATCACAGATACGCAGTATTTT. Protein sequence: CASSQGVWTSITDTQYF.

The chain joins TRBV5-1 to TRBJ1-3; no reliable D call. The CDR3 runs to 14 residues. The V gene's germline CDR1 is SGHRS and CDR2 YFSETQ. V lost 6 bases and J 0 bases, leaving 10 bases between the germline ends. The CDR3 here is CASKEGVSGNTIYF. CDR3 nucleotide sequence: TGCGCCAGCAAGGAGGGTGTCTCTGGAAACACCATATATTTT.

This chain links TRBV7-3 with TRBJ2-5; 10 bases are shared with TRBD2. J lost 2 bases, V lost 1 base, and 10 bases had no gene match. The V gene's germline CDR1 is SGHTA and CDR2 FQGTGA. The CDR3 length is 18 residues. CDR3 loop: CASSLRGLASGSQETQYF. The CDR3 region has the DNA TGTGCCAGCAGCTTAAGAGGGTTGGCTAGCGGGAGTCAAGAGACCCAGTACTTC.

The chain links TRBV30 to TRBJ2-1, with 8 bases identical to TRBD2. CDR3 size: 15 residues. CDR1 and CDR2 (germline): GTSNPN, SVGIG (reference sequence). The J segment lost 4 bases and the V segment lost 1 base, leaving 6 bases of the junction unmatched. The CDR3 loop reads CAWSGRGGLYNEQFF. The CDR3 DNA follows: TGTGCCTGGAGTGGTCGGGGGGGGCTTTACAATGAGCAGTTCTTC.

A note on this clone: Distinct nucleotide sequences in the sample also encode this CDR3. J is TRBJ1-1 and V is TRBV4-1, with D possibly TRBD1 on 5 matching bases. The germline V gene has CDR1 MGHRA and CDR2 YSYEKL. The CDR3 is made up of 15 amino acids. The V end was cut by 0 bases, the J end by 1 base, with 9 bases between. The CDR3 DNA reads as TGCGCCAGCAGCCAAGAAGGGGCCCAGAACACTGAAGCTTTCTTT. Translating gives CASSQEGAQNTEAFF.

The rearrangement joins TRBV6-6 to TRBJ1-2, with 9 bases that match TRBD1. The CDR3 covers 16 residues. Germline trimming cut 1 base from V and 6 bases from J; bases unmatched to any gene: 9. Germline CDR1 is MNHNY and CDR2 is SVGAGI (reference sequence). In nucleotides, the CDR3 is TGTGCCAGCAGTTACTTGACCGGGACAGGGAATAATGGCTACACCTTC. It encodes CASSYLTGTGNNGYTF.

The chain employs TRBV5-6 and TRBJ2-5, with 8 bases matching TRBD1. The CDR3 has 13 amino acids. Trimming at V came to 4 bases and at J to 7 bases, leaving 6 bases not matched to a gene. Germline V gene lookup returns CDR1 SGHDT and CDR2 YYEEEE. CDR3 in DNA: TGTGCCAGCAGCACGGGACAGGATGGGACCCAGTACTTC. Its protein is CASSTGQDGTQYF. Drawing the rest from reference TRBV5-6 and TRBJ2-5, the complete variable domain is DAGVTQSPTHLIKTRGQQVTLRCSPKSGHDTVSWYQQALGQGPQFIFQYYEEEERQRGNFPDRFSGHQFPNYSSELNVNALLLGDSALYLCASSTGQDGTQYFGPGTRLLVL.

The chain is built from TRBV5-1 and TRBJ1-4; 8 positions agree with TRBD1. Looked up from germline, CDR1 is SGHRS and CDR2 is YFSETQ. Trimming took 7 bases from V and 7 from J; bases not matched to a gene: 9. The CDR3 has 14 amino acids. CDR3 region: CASRRTGGGEKLFF. The CDR3 region has the DNA TGCGCCAGCCGAAGAACAGGGGGAGGTGAAAAACTGTTTTTT. The variable domain in full, with the rest retrieved from reference TRBV5-1 and TRBJ1-4, is KAGVTQTPRYLIKTRGQQVTLSCSPISGHRSVSWYQQTPGQGLQFLFEYFSETQRNKGNFPGRFSGRQFSNSRSEMNVSTLELGDSALYLCASRRTGGGEKLFFGSGTQLSVL.

CDR3 protein: CASSYQGSGNTIYF. The CDR3 DNA reads TGTGCCAGCAGTTACCAGGGATCCGGAAACACCATATATTTT. This chain connects TRBV6-5 to TRBJ1-3, with D perhaps matching TRBD1 (5 bases). Trimming left V 2 bases short and J 4 bases short, with 9 bases between. This CDR3 comprises 14 residues. Per the germline V gene, CDR1 is MNHEY and CDR2 is SVGAGI.

The chain carries TRBV9 and TRBJ2-2; 9 bases agree with TRBD2. V trimming: 4 bases; J trimming: 1 base; junction bases outside the gene matches: 5. The CDR3 covers 16 residues. Germline V lookup: CDR1 SGDLS, CDR2 YYNGEE. The CDR3 spells CASSKTSGGNTGELFF. CDR3 nucleotide sequence: TGTGCCAGCAGCAAGACTAGCGGAGGGAACACCGGGGAGCTGTTTTTT. Together with reference TRBV9 and TRBJ2-2, the CDR3 gives the full variable domain: DSGVTQTPKHLITATGQRVTLRCSPRSGDLSVYWYQQSLDQGLQFLIQYYNGEERAKGNILERFSAQQFPDLHSELNLSSLELGDSALYFCASSKTSGGNTGELFFGEGSRLTVL.

This clone has only one observation. The J gene is TRBJ2-1, the V gene TRBV27; the D gene is possibly TRBD2 (6 bases). This CDR3 spans 15 amino acids. Germline V gene sequence: CDR1 MNHEY, CDR2 SMNVEV (reference sequence). V dropped 4 bases and J dropped 2 bases, with 12 bases sitting between them. For the CDR3, the DNA is TGTGCCAGCAGTTATACGGGAGCCCCCTACAATGAGCAGTTCTTC. It yields the protein CASSYTGAPYNEQFF.

This sequence joins TRBV6-1 and TRBJ1-5, with a tentative D call TRBD1 (5 bases). V was clipped by 0 bases and J by 0 bases, with 15 bases between them. Germline V gene lookup returns CDR1 MNHNS and CDR2 SASEGT. This CDR3 contains 18 residues. The CDR3 DNA reads TGTGCCAGCAGTGAAGCGCTTCTCGCGCAGGGTAGCAATCAGCCCCAGCATTTT. Its protein is CASSEALLAQGSNQPQHF.

J is TRBJ2-2 and V is TRBV19; 8 bases align to TRBD1. CDR3 length: 14 residues. The V segment lost 7 bases and the J segment 7 bases; nucleotides outside the gene matches: 8. Germline V gives CDR1 LNHDA, CDR2 SQIVND (reference sequence). The CDR3 bases are TGTGCCAGTACCTACAGGGGGGCGGTCGGGGAGCTGTTTTTT. This codes for CASTYRGAVGELFF. Full variable domain (missing parts from reference TRBV19 and TRBJ2-2): DGGITQSPKYLFRKEGQNVTLSCEQNLNHDAMYWYRQDPGQGLRLIYYSQIVNDFQKGDIAEGYSVSREKKESFPLTVTSAQKNPTAFYLCASTYRGAVGELFFGEGSRLTVL.

Notes on this clone: In the same sample, other DNA sequences code for this CDR3. CDR3 in DNA: TGTGCCAGCAGCCAAGGGGTCACAGGGGGCCGGGGCTACACCTTC. It specifies CASSQGVTGGRGYTF. J is TRBJ1-2 and V is TRBV4-2; TRBD1 matches 9 bases. The CDR3 is made up of 15 amino acids. Germline CDR1 reads LGHNA; CDR2 reads YNFKEQ. The ends lost 1 base at V and 8 bases at J; junction bases unmatched: 8.

The V and J genes are TRBV18 and TRBJ2-7; 7 bases line up with TRBD2. The germline gives CDR1 KGHSH, CDR2 LQKENI. J gave up 4 bases and V 2 bases, and 8 bases lay outside the gene matches. The CDR3 runs to 15 residues. CDR3 protein: CASSPDLAVGYEQYF. The CDR3 nucleotides read TGTGCCAGCTCACCAGATCTAGCGGTAGGATACGAGCAGTACTTC. Looking up the rest from reference TRBV18 and TRBJ2-7 gives the full variable domain: NAGVMQNPRHLVRRRGQEARLRCSPMKGHSHVYWYRQLPEEGLKFMVYLQKENIIDESGMPKERFSAEFPKEGPSILRIQQVVRGDSAAYFCASSPDLAVGYEQYFGPGTRLTVT.

The chain combines TRBV19 with TRBJ1-4; 7 nucleotides match TRBD1. J lost 5 bases, V lost 5 bases, and 8 bases had no gene match. CDR3 length equals 15 residues. Germline V gene data show CDR1 as LNHDA and CDR2 as SQIVND (reference sequence). The CDR3 is CASSPTGVRNEKLFF. In nucleotides, the CDR3 is TGTGCCAGTAGTCCCACAGGGGTGAGGAATGAAAAACTGTTTTTT.

V and J are TRBV24-1 and TRBJ2-1, with 7 bases lining up with TRBD1. The ends lost 3 bases at V and 8 bases at J; junction bases unmatched: 6. This CDR3 is built from 14 residues. The germline V gene has CDR1 KGHDR and CDR2 SFDVKD. The CDR3 nucleotides read TGTGCCACCAGTGATCCTGACAGGGACCATGAGCAGTTCTTC. Encoded protein: CATSDPDRDHEQFF.

The J gene is TRBJ2-7, the V gene TRBV5-1; 7 nucleotides align to TRBD1. Germline loops: CDR1 SGHRS, CDR2 YFSETQ. This CDR3 has 14 residues. V lost 2 bases, J lost 6 bases, and 8 bases stayed unmatched. CDR3 nucleotide sequence: TGCGCCAGCAGCTTTCAGGGGGTAGACGGCGAGCAGTACTTC. Protein product: CASSFQGVDGEQYF.

The chain links TRBV7-9 to TRBJ1-1; D is perhaps TRBD1 (5 bases). CDR1 is SEHNR, CDR2 FQNEAQ, per germline (reference sequence). V was cut by 5 bases and J by 4 bases, with 14 bases left in between. The CDR3 extends over 14 amino acids. Here the CDR3 reads CASSPLGGGTEAFF. CDR3 in DNA: TGTGCCAGCAGCCCCTTGGGGGGGGGCACTGAAGCTTTCTTT.